This T cell receptor beta chain was sequenced in a study of blood T cells in healthy people across ages. This clonotype has only a few counts. Together with a sample-barcoded 5' primer, a J-beta primer mix was included in a second PCR lasting about 6 to 11 cycles. TCRdb processed the 5' RACE reads anew with MiXCR; each CDR3 protein has one entry. The data contain more than 1,000,000 distinct CDR3 sequences, 25% of them seen just once; the ten biggest clones take up around 0.75%. CDR3 length equals 20 residues. Per the germline V gene, CDR1 is MNHEY and CDR2 is SVGAGI. Losses at the gene ends were 0 bases for V and 4 bases for J; bases not matched to a gene: 18. The same data also went into a second study, on T cells of mothers and their children.

The sequenced sample consisted of blood. This clonotype originated in a girl aged 2-10 years in good health. The rearrangement joins TRBV6-5 to TRBJ2-3; 8 nucleotides line up with TRBD2. The CDR3 coding sequence is TGTGCCAGCAGTTACTCGCAACGGGGGGGCCTCTCTTTCGTTTCAGATACGCAGTATTTT. This gives the protein CASSYSQRGGLSFVSDTQYF.